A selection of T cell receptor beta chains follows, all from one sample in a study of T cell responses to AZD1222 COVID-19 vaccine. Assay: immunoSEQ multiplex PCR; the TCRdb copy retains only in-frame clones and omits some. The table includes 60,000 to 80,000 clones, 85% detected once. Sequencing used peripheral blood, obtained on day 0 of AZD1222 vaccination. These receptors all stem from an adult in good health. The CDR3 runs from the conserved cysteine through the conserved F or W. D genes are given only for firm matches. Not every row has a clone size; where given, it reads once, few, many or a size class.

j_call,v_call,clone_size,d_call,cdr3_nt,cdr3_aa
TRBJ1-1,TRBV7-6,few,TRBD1,TGTGCCAGCAGCTCGGGGGGACAGCGAGCTTTCTTT,CASSSGGQRAFF
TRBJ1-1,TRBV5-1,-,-,TGCGCCAGCACGGAGTGGGGGCCCACTGAAGCTTTCTTT,CASTEWGPTEAFF
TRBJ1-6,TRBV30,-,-,TGTGCCTGGAGTACGGCAGGGCTGCCGAATTCACCCCTCCACTTT,CAWSTAGLPNSPLHF
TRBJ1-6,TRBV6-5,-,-,TGTGCCAGCAGACCCGGGGTTTCACCCCTCCACTTT,CASRPGVSPLHF
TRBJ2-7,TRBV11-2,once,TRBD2,TGTGCCAGCAGCTACGGGACTAGCGGGGTAAGCTCCTACGAGCAGTACTTC,CASSYGTSGVSSYEQYF
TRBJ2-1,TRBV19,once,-,TGTGCCAGTAGTACCGCTCTTGGGGTTTACAATGAGCAGTTCTTC,CASSTALGVYNEQFF
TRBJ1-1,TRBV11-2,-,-,TGTGCCAGCAGCTTGGGGGGCGGGAACACTGAAGCTTTCTTT,CASSLGGGNTEAFF
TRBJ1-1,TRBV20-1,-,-,TGCAGTGCTAGTCGAGGCTGGAACACTGAAGCTTTCTTT,CSASRGWNTEAFF
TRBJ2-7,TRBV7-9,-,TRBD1,TGTGCCAGCGGCGGGACAGGGGGGATCTACGAGCAGTACTTC,CASGGTGGIYEQYF
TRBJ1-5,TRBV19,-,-,TGTGCCAGTAGTATCGGGGCAGGGGCTGGCCAGCCCCAGCATTTT,CASSIGAGAGQPQHF
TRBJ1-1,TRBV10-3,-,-,TGTGCCATCAGTGAGTCTGGGTACACTGAAGCTTTCTTT,CAISESGYTEAFF
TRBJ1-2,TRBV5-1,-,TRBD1,TGCGCCAGCAGCACCGGACAGGGCCCCGTATATGGCTACACCTTC,CASSTGQGPVYGYTF
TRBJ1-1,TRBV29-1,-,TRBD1,TGCAGCGCGGGACAGGTGAACACTGAAGCTTTCTTT,CSAGQVNTEAFF
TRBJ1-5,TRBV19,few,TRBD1,TGTGCCACCACCGAGGGGACAGGTGGAAATCAGCCCCAGCATTTT,CATTEGTGGNQPQHF
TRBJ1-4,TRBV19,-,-,TGTGCCAGTACCCGGGGGCAGAGAGCAACTAATGAAAAACTGTTTTTT,CASTRGQRATNEKLFF
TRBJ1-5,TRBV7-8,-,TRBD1,TGTGCCAGCAGCGTAGCGACAGGGGCTAGCAATCAGCCCCAGCATTTT,CASSVATGASNQPQHF
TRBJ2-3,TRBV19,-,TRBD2,TGTGCCAGTACCCGTCGCGCTAGCGGGGGGCGGGGCACAGATACGCAGTATTTT,CASTRRASGGRGTDTQYF
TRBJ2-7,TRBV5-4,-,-,TGTGCCAGCAGCTTGGAACTAGCTAGCGAGCAGTACTTC,CASSLELASEQYF
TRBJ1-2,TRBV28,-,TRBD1,TGTGCCAGCAGTTCCAATGGACAGGACCAATATGGCTACACCTTC,CASSSNGQDQYGYTF
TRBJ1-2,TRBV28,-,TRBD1,TGTGCCAGCCAAATTCCAATGGGACAGGGAGGTGGCTACACCTTC,CASQIPMGQGGGYTF
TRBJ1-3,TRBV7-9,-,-,TGTGCCAGCAGCTTAGATCCAGCCAGAGGAAACACCATATATTTT,CASSLDPARGNTIYF
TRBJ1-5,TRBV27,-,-,TGTGCCAGCAGTCCGTACCCCCGTGTTCTGAGCAATCAGCCCCAGCATTTT,CASSPYPRVLSNQPQHF
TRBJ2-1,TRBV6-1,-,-,TGTGCCAGCAGTGAGGGGCGGGACTCCTACAATGAGCAGTTCTTC,CASSEGRDSYNEQFF
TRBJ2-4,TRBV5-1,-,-,TGCGCCAGCAGCGCCCACACAGGGCCTCTAGCCAAAAACATTCAGTACTTC,CASSAHTGPLAKNIQYF
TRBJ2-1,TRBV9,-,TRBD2,TGTGCCAGCAGCGTAGGGACTAGCGGGGGGGCATCCTACAATGAGCAGTTCTTC,CASSVGTSGGASYNEQFF
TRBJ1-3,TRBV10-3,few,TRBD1,TGTGCCATCACAGGGGGTGGAAACACCATATATTTT,CAITGGGNTIYF
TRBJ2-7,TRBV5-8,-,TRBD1,TGTGCCAGCAGCCCTTGGGGACAGTTCTACGAGCAGTACTTC,CASSPWGQFYEQYF
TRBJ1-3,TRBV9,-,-,TGTGCCAGCAGCCAAACAGGATACGAAAACACCATATATTTT,CASSQTGYENTIYF
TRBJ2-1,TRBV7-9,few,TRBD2,TGTGCCAGCAGCTTAGTGTTGGGGGGACTAGGTTCCTACAATGAGCAGTTCTTC,CASSLVLGGLGSYNEQFF
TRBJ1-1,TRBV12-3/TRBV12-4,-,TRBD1,TGTGCCAGCAGTTTAGTGGGGACAGGTGAAGCTTTCTTT,CASSLVGTGEAFF
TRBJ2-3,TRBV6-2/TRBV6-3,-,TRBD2,TGTGCCAGCAGTTACTGGGGGGGGGCAGATACGCAGTATTTT,CASSYWGGADTQYF
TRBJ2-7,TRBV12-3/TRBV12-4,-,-,TGTGCCAGCAGTCCGTGGCGGGTTGGGGTGCAGTACTTC,CASSPWRVGVQYF
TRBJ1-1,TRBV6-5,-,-,TGTGCCAGCAGGCCTTCGGGCCAGAGGGGTGAAGCTTTCTTT,CASRPSGQRGEAFF